A single sample is the source of the 11 T cell receptor beta chains below, sequenced in a study of cytomegalovirus exposure and HLA in healthy donors (dated by TCRdb to 2016 to 2017). The method behind the library was the immunoSEQ multiplex PCR assay. A mixture of 60 forward primers for TCR Vbeta segments and 13 reverse primers for TCR Jbeta segments was used in the multiplex PCR. This is the immuneACCESS table as TCRdb keeps it, with only in-frame sequences that have V and J called. A part of the clones is gone; compared with another copy, unresolved V genes explain less than half, and the rest is unexplained. The sample table lists about 160,000 clones, about 81% of them with a count of one. The biggest ten clones account for approximately 2.1% of the sample. The material sequenced was PBMCs. Receptor source: a woman between 18 and 29 years old in good health and CMV-seronegative.

V gene TRBV5-1 combines with J gene TRBJ2-5; D may be TRBD1 (6 bases). Trimming stripped 5 bases from V and 1 base from J, with 12 bases between. This CDR3 is built from 14 residues. The V gene's germline CDR1 is SGHRS and CDR2 YFSETQ. CDR3 amino acids: CASRRTELQETQYF. For the CDR3, the DNA is TGCGCCAGCAGGCGGACAGAACTCCAAGAGACCCAGTACTTC.

This chain links TRBV27 with TRBJ2-1; D gene uncertain. Trimming removed 3 bases from V and 4 bases from J, with 7 bases in between. The CDR3 has 13 residues. Germline-derived CDR1 and CDR2 are MNHEY and SMNVEV (reference sequence). The CDR3, as DNA: TGTGCCAGCAGTTTTTCCGGGTACAATGAGCAGTTCTTC. Its protein is CASSFSGYNEQFF.

The chain combines TRBV19 with TRBJ1-1; D unclear. The CDR3 loop spans 14 amino acids. Trimming took 2 bases from V and 0 from J, leaving 7 bases between them. Germline V gene lookup returns CDR1 LNHDA and CDR2 SQIVND (reference sequence). The CDR3 region is CASSISLMNTEAFF. For the CDR3, the DNA is TGTGCCAGTAGTATATCACTCATGAACACTGAAGCTTTCTTT.

For the CDR3, the DNA is TGCGCCAGCAGTGAATCGGAAGGAGAGGACGAGCAGTACTTC. Residues: CASSESEGEDEQYF. V and J are TRBV10-2 and TRBJ2-7; D gene unclear. V lost 3 bases, J lost 5 bases, and 14 bases lay in between. Germline V gene lookup returns CDR1 WSHSY and CDR2 SAAADI. The CDR3 contains 14 residues.

The chain recombines TRBV6-5 with TRBJ2-7; D may be TRBD1 (7 bases). The CDR3 consists of 14 residues. V was cut by 7 bases and J by 5 bases, with 18 bases left in between. Germline V gene sequence: CDR1 MNHEY, CDR2 SVGAGI. The CDR3 sequence is CASKSQGGVDEQYF. Written as DNA, the CDR3 is TGTGCCAGCAAAAGCCAGGGGGGAGTCGACGAGCAGTACTTC.

The rearrangement links TRBV6-1 to TRBJ2-5; 8 bases fit TRBD1. The germline CDR1 and CDR2 sequences are MNHNS and SASEGT. The CDR3 length is 12 residues. V dropped 6 bases and J dropped 4; count of bases not matched to a gene: 1. The CDR3 spells CASSGQGETQYF. CDR3 DNA sequence: TGTGCCAGCAGCGGACAGGGAGAGACCCAGTACTTC.

The count of this clone is one. V usage is TRBV5-8 and J usage is TRBJ2-5, with TRBD1 matching over 8 bases. The DNA end is more similar to TRBJ2-7, so the J call may be wrong. CDR3 length: 15 residues. The germline V gene encodes CDR1 SGHTS and CDR2 YDEGEE. The DNA for the CDR3 is TGTGCCAGCAGCTTCCGAGGACAGGGATTAGACGAGCAGTACTTC. Its protein product is CASSFRGQGLDEQYF.

This clone was counted only a few times. The chain couples TRBV6-4 to TRBJ2-3; weak D call: TRBD2 (6 bases). With 2 bases removed from V and 0 bases from J, the gap between germline ends came to 12 bases. Germline-derived CDR1 and CDR2 are MRHNA and SNTAGT. The CDR3 has 16 amino acids. Here the CDR3 DNA reads TGTGCCAGCAGTGACGGAGCTAGCGCTAGCACAGATACGCAGTATTTT. As protein: CASSDGASASTDTQYF.

The chain recombines TRBV18 with TRBJ2-5, with 7 bases lining up with TRBD2. The J call may be in error: the DNA end matches TRBJ2-7 better. Per the germline V gene, CDR1 is KGHSH and CDR2 is LQKENI. This CDR3 is built from 15 residues. As DNA, the CDR3 is TGTGCCAGCTCACCCTCCCCCGGGGGGTCCTACGAGCAGTACTTC. Translated: CASSPSPGGSYEQYF.

The rearrangement joins TRBV6-1 to TRBJ1-2; D is perhaps TRBD1 (5 bases). The CDR3 runs to 13 residues. CDR1 MNHNS and CDR2 SASEGT come from the germline V gene. V shed 5 bases and J shed 5 bases, with 12 bases lying between them. CDR3 bases: TGTGCCAGCAGTCGATTCAGGGATTATGGCTACACCTTC. It yields the protein CASSRFRDYGYTF.

As to this clone: The same CDR3 also results from other DNA sequences found in this sample. The V gene is TRBV19, the J gene TRBJ1-1; 7 positions match TRBD1. The CDR3 has 15 residues. Per the germline V gene, CDR1 is LNHDA and CDR2 is SQIVND (reference sequence). V shed 4 bases and J 0 bases; nucleotides not matched to a gene: 5. CDR3 DNA: TGTGCCAGTAGTAGACGGGACAGATTGAACACTGAAGCTTTCTTT. Its protein is CASSRRDRLNTEAFF. Combining the CDR3 with reference TRBV19 and TRBJ1-1 gives the whole variable domain DGGITQSPKYLFRKEGQNVTLSCEQNLNHDAMYWYRQDPGQGLRLIYYSQIVNDFQKGDIAEGYSVSREKKESFPLTVTSAQKNPTAFYLCASSRRDRLNTEAFFGQGTRLTVV.